The table lists the clone carrying this T cell receptor (beta chain) with a few counts. Antigen unknown. Only in-frame clones appear in the TCRdb table, and some are missing; sequencing was by immunoSEQ multiplex PCR. The sample consists of some 980,000 clones, more than 75% of them appearing once. This specimen comes from a study of shared clonotypes between healthy human individuals. Looking at the study overall: Each donor contributed plates that comprised three CD4 naive, three CD4 memory, two CD8 naive and one CD8 memory.

The CDR3 is made up of 14 amino acids. The V and J ends lost 1 base and 3 bases respectively, with 7 bases between them. Germline CDR1 SEHNR, CDR2 FQNEAQ (reference sequence). Study-wide results and limits: Researchers found naive subsets generally carried larger estimated richness than memory subsets. All-four-donor shared clonotypes had higher generation probabilities than non-shared clonotypes did.

The sequence came from a man between 18 and 35 years old in good health. Sequencing was done on a sample of memory CD4+ T cells sorted from blood. Described subset: CD45RA-negative fraction. The rearrangement joins TRBV7-9 to TRBJ1-5; D not certain. For the CDR3, the DNA is TGTGCCAGCAGCTTAGAGTCAGTCAATCAGCCCCAGCATTTT. Its translation is CASSLESVNQPQHF.